The 14 T cell receptor beta chains listed next were all sequenced from one sample in a study of T cells in Graves' hyperthyroidism and ophthalmopathy. Amplification of TCR beta CDR3 regions used RNA as the template. With the HTBI primer set, the TCR CDR3 went through a first round of RT-PCR. TCRdb independently ran MiXCR on the multiplex PCR reads; one entry per CDR3 protein. The sample has 800,000 or so distinct CDR3 sequences; 38% are singletons. The specimen was blood. These TCRs come from a man aged 18 to 29 with Graves' hyperthyroidism.

This clonotype was found a few times. The gene calls are TRBV7-9 and TRBJ2-7, with 10 bases lining up with TRBD1. This CDR3 spans 16 amino acids. Germline CDR1 SEHNR, CDR2 FQNEAQ (reference sequence). The junction had 8 bases not matched to a gene; V was cut back by 2 bases and J by 4 bases. The DNA for the CDR3 is TGTGCCAGCAGCTTACGTGTTGGGGGACAGGGGTACGAGCAGTACTTC. Protein sequence: CASSLRVGGQGYEQYF.

CDR3 nucleotides: TGTGCCAGCAGCTCAAGGACAGGGAGGAATGAAAAACTGTTTTTT. This sequence encodes CASSSRTGRNEKLFF. The chain joins TRBV5-5 to TRBJ1-4, with 8 bases lining up with TRBD1. This CDR3 has 15 amino acids. Unmatched junction bases numbered 6, after V lost 3 bases and J lost 5 bases. Germline V gene lookup returns CDR1 SGHKS and CDR2 YYEKEE (reference sequence).

The chain joins TRBV7-9 to TRBJ2-7, with unresolved D. The ends were cut back, 1 base at V and 5 bases at J, with 9 bases in the middle. This CDR3 region has 13 residues. Germline CDR1 is SEHNR and CDR2 is FQNEAQ (reference sequence). The DNA for the CDR3 is TGTGCCAGCAGCTTAGGTGTGAAGCACGAGCAGTACTTC. Amino acids: CASSLGVKHEQYF.

This rearrangement joins TRBV29-1 to TRBJ2-1, with D tentatively TRBD2 (5 bases). This CDR3 is built from 11 residues. The germline V gene has CDR1 SQVTM and CDR2 ANQGSEA. V shed 6 bases and J shed 8 bases, with 11 bases lying between them. The chain's CDR3 is CSVRGNHEQFF. The CDR3 nucleotides read TGCAGCGTAAGAGGGAACCATGAGCAGTTCTTC.

This clonotype was seen only a few times. The rearrangement joins TRBV4-1 to TRBJ1-1; possible D gene TRBD1, 5 bases. Per the germline V gene, CDR1 is MGHRA and CDR2 is YSYEKL. Trimming pared 0 bases from V and 1 base from J, leaving 9 bases between. This CDR3 comprises 15 residues. In DNA form, the CDR3 reads TGCGCCAGCAGCCAAGATCCGGGGGAGAACACTGAAGCTTTCTTT. This gives the protein CASSQDPGENTEAFF.

This clonotype has just a few counts. DNA for the CDR3: TGTGCCAGCAGCTTAGGGTCCCGGGGCAGCGAGCAGTACTTC. It is translated as CASSLGSRGSEQYF. The rearrangement uses TRBV7-9 and TRBJ2-7; either TRBD1 or TRBD2 may fit D (5 bases each). V was cut by 1 base and J by 6 bases, with 13 bases left in between. There are 14 residues in the CDR3. Germline assignment: CDR1 SEHNR and CDR2 FQNEAQ (reference sequence).

Ten or more counts support this clonotype. The gene calls are TRBV29-1 and TRBJ2-6; 9 bases fit TRBD1. V dropped 1 base and J dropped 1; count of bases not matched to a gene: 5. Germline values: CDR1 SQVTM, CDR2 ANQGSEA. The CDR3 length is 17 residues. The CDR3 sequence: CSVEGDRDVSGANVLTF. CDR3 in DNA: TGCAGCGTTGAAGGGGACAGGGATGTGTCTGGGGCCAACGTCCTGACTTTC.

The chain employs TRBV10-1 and TRBJ1-3; the D gene is possibly TRBD1 (5 bases). The length of the CDR3 is 16 residues. Germline V lookup: CDR1 WNHNN, CDR2 SYGVQD (reference sequence). V lost 4 bases, J lost 1 base, and 14 bases lay in between. CDR3 DNA sequence: TGCGCCAGCAGTGGACAGTACAGACCTTCTGGAAACACCATATATTTT. Its protein is CASSGQYRPSGNTIYF.

The chain has TRBV5-6 and TRBJ2-7; weak D call: TRBD2 (6 bases). This CDR3 spans 17 amino acids. Trimming stripped 4 bases from V and 0 bases from J, with 20 bases between. CDR1 and CDR2 (germline): SGHDT, YYEEEE. The CDR3 coding sequence is TGTGCCAGCAGCCCCGCCGGGTCCGGACTAAACTCCTACGAGCAGTACTTC. Encoded protein: CASSPAGSGLNSYEQYF.

The chain joins TRBV12-3 or TRBV12-4 to TRBJ1-1; no firm D call. Deletions cut 2 bases from V and 8 bases from J, with 12 bases between. There are 13 residues in the CDR3. In DNA, the CDR3 is TGTGCCAGCAGTTTATCGGGCTCCCTAGAAGCTTTCTTT. This sequence encodes CASSLSGSLEAFF.

This rearrangement joins TRBV19 to TRBJ1-3; the D is unclear. The V gene lost 7 bases and the J gene lost 4 bases, with 11 bases spanning the gap. The CDR3 has 13 residues. Per the germline V gene, CDR1 is LNHDA and CDR2 is SQIVND (reference sequence). This CDR3 is CASTPSAGNTIYF. In nucleotides, the CDR3 is TGTGCCAGTACTCCCAGTGCCGGAAACACCATATATTTT.

The rearrangement uses TRBV6-6 and TRBJ2-7; TRBD2 matches at 10 bases. V was pared by 5 bases and J by 2 bases, with 6 bases of the junction left unmatched. This CDR3 contains 15 residues. CDR1 is MNHNY and CDR2 is SVGAGI in the germline V gene (reference sequence). This chain's CDR3 is CASSGLLAGAYEQYF. The CDR3 coding sequence is TGTGCCAGCAGTGGTCTCCTAGCGGGAGCCTACGAGCAGTACTTC.

This chain connects TRBV29-1 to TRBJ1-1; the D is unclear. Germline values: CDR1 SQVTM, CDR2 ANQGSEA. Trimming pared 8 bases from V and 1 base from J, leaving 11 bases between. This CDR3 has 12 residues. CDR3 DNA: TGCAGCTTGACGACCAAGAACACTGAAGCTTTCTTT. It translates to CSLTTKNTEAFF.

This clonotype was observed once. Here the CDR3 DNA reads TGCAGCGTAAGGGTGACAGGGGGCTACACCTTC. This translates into CSVRVTGGYTF. The V call is TRBV29-1, the J call TRBJ1-2; 7 bases match TRBD1. V lost 6 bases, J lost 8 bases, and 6 bases stayed unmatched. Germline CDR1 reads SQVTM; CDR2 reads ANQGSEA. The CDR3 has 11 amino acids.